The 23 T cell receptor beta chains reported below all come from one sample, sequenced in a study of OX40 agonist ivuxolimab in advanced cancers. Assay used: immunoSEQ multiplex PCR; TCRdb lists only in-frame clones, some missing. The table has fewer than 25,000 clones, 75% to 90% seen once. The input for sequencing was CD4+ or CD8+ T cells sorted from blood, taken in a trial of the OX40 agonist ivuxolimab. These receptors all come from an adult with an advanced solid tumor such as melanoma, head and neck, liver or kidney cancer.

V is TRBV5-4 and J is TRBJ1-2; maybe TRBD1 (5 bases). CDR1 is SGHNT and CDR2 is YYREEE in the germline V gene (reference sequence). The V end was cut by 0 bases, the J end by 7 bases, with 7 bases between. This CDR3 has 12 amino acids. CDR3 sequence: CASSLEGVGYTF. DNA of the CDR3: TGTGCCAGCAGCTTGGAAGGGGTTGGCTACACCTTC.

By proportion, this clone is medium-sized (0.01 to 0.1%). The gene calls are TRBV11-1 and TRBJ1-6; 11 bases map to TRBD1. Germline V gene data show CDR1 as SGHAT and CDR2 as FQDESV (reference sequence). This CDR3 region has 15 residues. V lost 0 bases and J lost 9; bases outside the gene matches: 1. The CDR3, as DNA: TGTGCCAGCAGCTTAGCCGGACAGGGGGCTTCACCCCTCCACTTT. This gives the protein CASSLAGQGASPLHF.

This clone was recorded once. V is TRBV5-1 and J is TRBJ2-4; possible D gene TRBD2, 6 bases. The CDR3 loop spans 14 amino acids. V lost 0 bases and J 8 bases, leaving 12 bases between the germline ends. CDR1 SGHRS and CDR2 YFSETQ come from the germline V gene. The CDR3 coding sequence is TGCGCCAGCAGCTTGGGGTTCAGGGAGGACATTCAGTACTTC. Residues: CASSLGFREDIQYF.

This clone was seen a few times. The CDR3, as DNA: TGTGCCAGCAGCCCTCAACCCTACGAGCAGTACTTC. Translated, it gives CASSPQPYEQYF. The V and J genes are TRBV11-1 and TRBJ2-7; D not certain. Trimming took off 5 bases at V and 2 bases at J, with 7 bases between the two ends. Germline V gene data show CDR1 as SGHAT and CDR2 as FQDESV (reference sequence). The CDR3 has 12 amino acids.

This chain connects TRBV13 to TRBJ2-2, with TRBD2 matching 8 bases. Germline lookup yields CDR1 PRHDT and CDR2 FYEKMQ (reference sequence). The J segment lost 0 bases and the V segment lost 5 bases, leaving 2 bases of the junction unmatched. This CDR3 is 15 amino acids long. CDR3: CASSQLAANTGELFF. Here the CDR3 DNA reads TGTGCCAGCAGCCAACTAGCGGCGAACACCGGGGAGCTGTTTTTT.

The CDR3 here is CSVDGIDSYNEQFF. The CDR3 DNA is TGCAGCGTCGATGGGATTGACTCCTACAATGAGCAGTTCTTC. The chain links TRBV29-1 to TRBJ2-1; D not certain. CDR1 and CDR2 (germline): SQVTM, ANQGSEA. Trimming cost V 6 bases and J 0 bases, with 12 bases left between them. This CDR3 region has 14 residues.

This clone appeared a single time. V and J are TRBV4-1 and TRBJ2-3, with 9 bases fitting TRBD2. V gave up 2 bases and J gave up 2 bases; unmatched junction bases: 8. The CDR3 sequence is 17 residues long. Per the germline V gene, CDR1 is MGHRA and CDR2 is YSYEKL. The CDR3, as DNA: TGCGCCAGCAGCCAATCAGGGGTAGCGGGGGACACAGATACGCAGTATTTT. This translates into CASSQSGVAGDTDTQYF.

CDR3 sequence: CASSSDLNTEAFF. The CDR3 DNA reads as TGTGCCAGCAGCTCGGACTTGAACACTGAAGCTTTCTTT. The chain has TRBV6-4 and TRBJ1-1; no clear D. V was cut by 6 bases and J by 0 bases, with 8 bases left in between. The CDR3 length is 13 residues. Germline V lookup: CDR1 MRHNA, CDR2 SNTAGT.

The chain joins TRBV6-6 to TRBJ1-2; D perhaps matches TRBD1 (5 bases). Germline lookup yields CDR1 MNHNY and CDR2 SVGAGI (reference sequence). V was cut by 6 bases and J by 7 bases, with 15 bases left in between. The CDR3 extends over 13 amino acids. CDR3 DNA: TGTGCCAGCAGAGCGACAGTGCTGGGTGGCTACACCTTC. Translated, it gives CASRATVLGGYTF.

The gene calls are TRBV18 and TRBJ2-7, with TRBD1 identical over 7 bases. Germline V lookup: CDR1 KGHSH, CDR2 LQKENI. This CDR3 is 16 amino acids long. J lost 0 bases, V lost 2 bases, and 7 bases had no gene match. The CDR3, as DNA: TGTGCCAGCTCACCAGATCCGGACAGGAGCTCCTACGAGCAGTACTTC. Its protein product is CASSPDPDRSSYEQYF.

This clone was observed a handful of times. The chain is built from TRBV2 and TRBJ2-6, with 9 nucleotides matching TRBD1. CDR1 SNHLY and CDR2 FYNNEI come from the germline V gene. After removal of 7 bases from V and 0 bases from J, the junction contained 7 bases not matched to a gene. The CDR3 extends over 17 amino acids. CDR3 bases: TGTGCCAGCATATGGCGGGACAGGGCCTCTGGGGCCAACGTCCTGACTTTC. It specifies CASIWRDRASGANVLTF.

The chain joins TRBV19 to TRBJ1-2; 8 bases match TRBD1. CDR3 length equals 16 residues. CDR1 is LNHDA and CDR2 is SQIVND in the germline V gene (reference sequence). Trimming took 5 bases from V and 5 from J; bases not matched to a gene: 13. The CDR3 DNA follows: TGTGCCAGTAGTCTTCTAACAGGGGGATTCGGGTATGGCTACACCTTC. The encoded protein is CASSLLTGGFGYGYTF.

This clone was found a few times. V gene TRBV27 combines with J gene TRBJ1-5, with 7 nucleotides matching TRBD1. V was pared by 7 bases and J by 0 bases, with 6 bases of the junction left unmatched. The germline V gene encodes CDR1 MNHEY and CDR2 SMNVEV (reference sequence). The CDR3 consists of 15 residues. The DNA for the CDR3 is TGTGCCAGCAAAATAGGACAGGCTAGCAATCAGCCCCAGCATTTT. It encodes CASKIGQASNQPQHF.

CDR3 nucleotide sequence: TGTGCCATCAGGGGGCAGAGCTCCTACAATGAGCAGTTCTTC. Translating gives CAIRGQSSYNEQFF. The rearrangement joins TRBV10-3 to TRBJ2-1; tentatively, D is TRBD1 (5 bases). The ends were cut back, 6 bases at V and 0 bases at J, with 9 bases in the middle. The V gene's germline CDR1 is ENHRY and CDR2 SYGVKD. CDR3 length: 14 amino acids.

The chain links TRBV9 to TRBJ2-5; no clear D. V was clipped by 4 bases and J by 1 base, with 5 bases between them. Germline values: CDR1 SGDLS, CDR2 YYNGEE. The CDR3 runs 12 residues. CDR3 DNA sequence: TGTGCCAGCAGCTCCACCCAAGAGACCCAGTACTTC. This codes for CASSSTQETQYF. The full variable domain, completed using reference TRBV9 and TRBJ2-5, is DSGVTQTPKHLITATGQRVTLRCSPRSGDLSVYWYQQSLDQGLQFLIQYYNGEERAKGNILERFSAQQFPDLHSELNLSSLELGDSALYFCASSSTQETQYFGPGTRLLVL.

The rearrangement joins TRBV7-2 to TRBJ1-4; D remains ambiguous. From germline, CDR1 is SGHTA and CDR2 FQGNSA. V was clipped by 1 base and J by 0 bases, with 6 bases between them. The CDR3 is made up of 15 amino acids. DNA for the CDR3: TGTGCCAGCAGCTTAGATGGGACAACTAATGAAAAACTGTTTTTT. Its translation is CASSLDGTTNEKLFF.

The V and J genes are TRBV5-6 and TRBJ2-7; D possibly uses TRBD1 or TRBD2 (6 bases each). Germline V lookup: CDR1 SGHDT, CDR2 YYEEEE. The CDR3 runs to 15 residues. With 4 bases removed from V and 2 bases from J, the gap between germline ends came to 16 bases. CDR3 region: CASSTRDTGAYEQYF. The CDR3 bases are TGTGCCAGCAGCACCCGGGACACGGGGGCCTACGAGCAGTACTTC.

This clone was seen once. The chain is built from TRBV27 and TRBJ1-2; 10 nucleotides line up with TRBD1. The J segment lost 2 bases and the V segment lost 5 bases, leaving 8 bases of the junction unmatched. The germline gives CDR1 MNHEY, CDR2 SMNVEV (reference sequence). The CDR3 is made up of 16 amino acids. The CDR3: CASSPRTGGSNYGYTF. For the CDR3, the DNA is TGTGCCAGCAGTCCGAGGACAGGGGGAAGCAACTATGGCTACACCTTC.

The rearrangement links TRBV7-9 to TRBJ2-3; 10 positions agree with TRBD2. The J segment lost 10 bases and the V segment lost 5 bases, leaving 12 bases of the junction unmatched. CDR3 length equals 15 residues. Germline CDR1 and CDR2: SEHNR and FQNEAQ (reference sequence). Written as DNA, the CDR3 is TGTGCCAGCAGCCCGACTAGCGGGTTAGGGGGCGCGCAGTATTTT. Its protein product is CASSPTSGLGGAQYF.

The CDR3 loop is CASSQPLAGGSDTQYF. The DNA for the CDR3 is TGTGCCAGCAGCCAACCTCTAGCGGGAGGATCAGATACGCAGTATTTT. The J gene is TRBJ2-3, the V gene TRBV5-4, with 11 bases fitting TRBD2. The V and J ends lost 4 bases and 4 bases, in that order; junction bases with no gene match: 8. Looked up from germline, CDR1 is SGHNT and CDR2 is YYREEE (reference sequence). The CDR3 is 16 amino acids.

On this clone itself: Additional DNA sequences in this sample encode the identical CDR3. The V gene is TRBV9, the J gene TRBJ2-1, with D perhaps matching TRBD1 (6 bases). V dropped 6 bases and J dropped 8 bases, with 21 bases sitting between them. The CDR3 extends over 15 amino acids. Looked up from germline, CDR1 is SGDLS and CDR2 is YYNGEE. The CDR3 reads CASTIGTRATDEQFF. CDR3 nucleotide sequence: TGTGCCAGCACAATTGGGACACGAGCTACGGATGAGCAGTTCTTC.

The chain links TRBV9 to TRBJ1-4; D possibly corresponds to TRBD1 (6 bases). The CDR3 covers 14 residues. The germline CDR1 and CDR2 sequences are SGDLS and YYNGEE. Trimming left V 5 bases short and J 8 bases short, with 16 bases between. The DNA of the CDR3 is TGTGCCAGCAGTCCCCCGGGGGCAGAGGAAAAACTGTTTTTT. This sequence encodes CASSPPGAEEKLFF.

The V call is TRBV7-2, the J call TRBJ2-5; maybe TRBD1 (5 bases). The J call may be wrong; the DNA end is better matched by TRBJ2-7. Germline V CDR1 and CDR2: SGHTA, FQGNSA. This CDR3 is built from 15 residues. CDR3 protein: CASSLGTGSSYEQYF. The CDR3 DNA reads as TGTGCCAGCAGCTTAGGTACAGGTTCCTCCTACGAGCAGTACTTC.